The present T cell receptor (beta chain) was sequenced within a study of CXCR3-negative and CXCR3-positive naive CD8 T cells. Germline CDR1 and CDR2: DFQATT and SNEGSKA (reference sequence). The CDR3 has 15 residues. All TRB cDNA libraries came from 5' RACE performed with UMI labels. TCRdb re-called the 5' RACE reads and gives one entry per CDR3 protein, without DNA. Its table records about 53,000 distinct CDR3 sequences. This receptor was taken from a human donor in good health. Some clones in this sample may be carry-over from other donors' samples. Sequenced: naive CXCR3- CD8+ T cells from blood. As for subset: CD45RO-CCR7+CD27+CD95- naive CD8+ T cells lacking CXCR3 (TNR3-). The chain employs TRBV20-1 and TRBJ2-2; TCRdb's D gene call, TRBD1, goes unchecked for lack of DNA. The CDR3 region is CSARERGANTGELFF.